This TCR beta chain was identified during a study of T-cell memory formation after mild COVID-19. This clonotype was observed a few times. What it binds is not known. The germline gives CDR1 GTSNPN, CDR2 SVGIG (reference sequence). The CDR3 runs 12 residues. Trimming cost V 7 bases and J 3 bases, with 12 bases left between them. Notes on the study in general: The CD4+ clones that contracted clustered mainly within CM and EM, and the CD8+ clones concentrated in EMRA.

cDNA libraries for TCR alpha and TCR beta, carrying sample barcodes and UMIs, came from 5'RACE with constant-segment primers. MiXCR was run by TCRdb on the 5' RACE reads, yielding one entry per CDR3 protein. The sample yields about 140,000 distinct CDR3 sequences, under 25% seen once. The gene calls are TRBV30 and TRBJ1-2; the D gene is possibly TRBD1 (5 bases). The receptor comes from an adult woman who had mild COVID-19 (a few samples of this study predate the infection). Cell type and time point are not known. Sequenced: PBMCs or a T cell subset sorted from them (not recorded which). CDR3 sequence: CASPGVDYGYTF. The DNA for the CDR3 is TGTGCCTCCCCGGGGGTGGACTATGGCTACACCTTC.